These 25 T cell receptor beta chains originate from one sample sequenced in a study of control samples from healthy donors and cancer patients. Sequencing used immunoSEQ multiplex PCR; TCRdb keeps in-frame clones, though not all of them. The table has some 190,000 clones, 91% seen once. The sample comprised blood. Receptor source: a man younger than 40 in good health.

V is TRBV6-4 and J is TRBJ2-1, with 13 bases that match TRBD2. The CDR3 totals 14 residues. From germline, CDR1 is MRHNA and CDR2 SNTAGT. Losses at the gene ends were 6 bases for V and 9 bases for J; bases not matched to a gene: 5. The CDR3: CASSGLAGVGEQFF. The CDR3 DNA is TGTGCCAGCAGCGGACTAGCGGGGGTGGGTGAGCAGTTCTTC.

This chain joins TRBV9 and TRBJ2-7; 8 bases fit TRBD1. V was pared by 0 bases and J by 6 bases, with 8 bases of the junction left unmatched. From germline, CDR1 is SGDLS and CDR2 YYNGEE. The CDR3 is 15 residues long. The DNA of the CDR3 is TGTGCCAGCAGCGTAGGAGTTCAGGGGGCAAGCGAGCAGTACTTC. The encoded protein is CASSVGVQGASEQYF.

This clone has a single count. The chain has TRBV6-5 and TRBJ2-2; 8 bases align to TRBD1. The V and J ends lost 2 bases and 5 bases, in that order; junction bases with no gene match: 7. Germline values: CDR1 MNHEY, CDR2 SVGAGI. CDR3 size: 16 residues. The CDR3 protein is CASSYPTGVGTGELFF. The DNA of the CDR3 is TGTGCCAGCAGTTACCCGACAGGGGTAGGGACCGGGGAGCTGTTTTTT.

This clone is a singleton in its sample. CDR3 in DNA: TGTGCCAGCTCACCACGTCCGGGGATGGACGAGCAGTACTTC. Its translation: CASSPRPGMDEQYF. J is TRBJ2-7 and V is TRBV18, with D perhaps matching TRBD2 (5 bases). Germline V CDR1 and CDR2: KGHSH, LQKENI. With 1 base removed from V and 5 bases from J, the gap between germline ends came to 12 bases. The CDR3 consists of 14 residues.

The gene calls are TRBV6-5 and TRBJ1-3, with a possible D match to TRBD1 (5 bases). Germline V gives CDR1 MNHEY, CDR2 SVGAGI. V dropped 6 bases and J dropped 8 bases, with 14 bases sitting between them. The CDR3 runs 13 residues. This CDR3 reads CASSPAWGDTIYF. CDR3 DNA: TGTGCCAGCAGCCCGGCCTGGGGGGACACCATATATTTT.

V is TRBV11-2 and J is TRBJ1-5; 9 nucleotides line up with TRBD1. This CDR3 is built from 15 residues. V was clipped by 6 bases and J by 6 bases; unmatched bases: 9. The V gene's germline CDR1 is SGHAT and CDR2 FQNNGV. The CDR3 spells CASSLSGQGSQPQHF. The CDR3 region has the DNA TGTGCCAGCAGTCTTTCGGGACAGGGAAGTCAGCCCCAGCATTTT.

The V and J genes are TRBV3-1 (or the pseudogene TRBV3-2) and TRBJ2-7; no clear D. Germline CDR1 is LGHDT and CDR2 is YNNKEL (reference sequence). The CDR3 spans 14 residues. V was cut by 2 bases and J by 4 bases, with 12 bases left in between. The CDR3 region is CASSQPKVPYEQYF. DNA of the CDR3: TGTGCCAGCAGCCAACCTAAAGTCCCTTACGAGCAGTACTTC.

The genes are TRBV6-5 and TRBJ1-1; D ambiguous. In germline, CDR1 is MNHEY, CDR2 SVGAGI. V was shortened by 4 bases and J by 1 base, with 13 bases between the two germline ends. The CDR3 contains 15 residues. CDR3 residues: CASSSRLKQNTEAFF. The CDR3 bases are TGTGCCAGCAGTTCCCGTCTCAAGCAGAACACTGAAGCTTTCTTT.

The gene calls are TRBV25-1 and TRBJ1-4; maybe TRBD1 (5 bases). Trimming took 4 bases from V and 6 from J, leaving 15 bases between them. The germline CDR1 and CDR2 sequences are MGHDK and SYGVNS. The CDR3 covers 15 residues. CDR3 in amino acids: CASSGRQSSDEKLFF. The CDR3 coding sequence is TGTGCCAGCAGTGGGAGACAGTCGAGTGATGAAAAACTGTTTTTT.

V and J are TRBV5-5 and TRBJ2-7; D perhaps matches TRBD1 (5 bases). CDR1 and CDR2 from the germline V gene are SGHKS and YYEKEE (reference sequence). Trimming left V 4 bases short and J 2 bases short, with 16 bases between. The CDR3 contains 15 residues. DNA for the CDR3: TGTGCCAGCAGCCCGAACCTACAGGTCGCCTACGAGCAGTACTTC. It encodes CASSPNLQVAYEQYF.

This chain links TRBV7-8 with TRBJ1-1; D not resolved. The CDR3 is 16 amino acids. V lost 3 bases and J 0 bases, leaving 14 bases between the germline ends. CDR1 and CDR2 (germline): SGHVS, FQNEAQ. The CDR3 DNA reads TGTGCCAGCAGCTTGGGGTCGCGGGGTTTGAACACTGAAGCTTTCTTT. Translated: CASSLGSRGLNTEAFF.

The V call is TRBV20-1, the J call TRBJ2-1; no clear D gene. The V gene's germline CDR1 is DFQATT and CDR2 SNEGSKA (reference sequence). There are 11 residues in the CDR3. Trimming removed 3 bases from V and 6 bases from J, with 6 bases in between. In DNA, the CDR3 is TGCAGTGCTAGGCCCCCCAATGAGCAGTTCTTC. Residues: CSARPPNEQFF.

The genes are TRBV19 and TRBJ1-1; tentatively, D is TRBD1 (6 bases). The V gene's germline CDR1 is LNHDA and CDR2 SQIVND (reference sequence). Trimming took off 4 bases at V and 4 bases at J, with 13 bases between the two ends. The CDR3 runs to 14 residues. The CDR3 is CASSSAGEVTEAFF. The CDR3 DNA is TGTGCCAGTAGTAGTGCAGGGGAAGTCACTGAAGCTTTCTTT.

In DNA form, the CDR3 reads TGTGCCAGCAGCCCTGGACAGTTATATTACTATGGCTACACCTTC. Translation: CASSPGQLYYYGYTF. The J gene is TRBJ1-2, the V gene TRBV11-2; maybe TRBD1 (6 bases). This CDR3 comprises 15 residues. The ends were cut back, 5 bases at V and 3 bases at J, with 16 bases in the middle. The germline CDR1 and CDR2 sequences are SGHAT and FQNNGV.

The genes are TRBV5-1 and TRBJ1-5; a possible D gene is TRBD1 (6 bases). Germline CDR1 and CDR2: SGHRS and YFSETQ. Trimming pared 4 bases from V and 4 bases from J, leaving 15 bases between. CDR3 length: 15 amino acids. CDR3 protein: CASSPDGQFNQPQHF. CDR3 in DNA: TGCGCCAGCAGCCCGGACGGACAGTTTAATCAGCCCCAGCATTTT. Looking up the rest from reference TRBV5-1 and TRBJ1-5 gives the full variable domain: KAGVTQTPRYLIKTRGQQVTLSCSPISGHRSVSWYQQTPGQGLQFLFEYFSETQRNKGNFPGRFSGRQFSNSRSEMNVSTLELGDSALYLCASSPDGQFNQPQHFGDGTRLSIL.

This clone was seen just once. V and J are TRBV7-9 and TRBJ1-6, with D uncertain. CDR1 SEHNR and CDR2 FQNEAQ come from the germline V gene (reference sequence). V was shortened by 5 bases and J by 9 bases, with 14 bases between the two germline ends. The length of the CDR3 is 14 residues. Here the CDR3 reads CASSEVGWGSPLHF. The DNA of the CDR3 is TGTGCCAGCAGCGAAGTGGGGTGGGGTTCACCCCTCCACTTT.

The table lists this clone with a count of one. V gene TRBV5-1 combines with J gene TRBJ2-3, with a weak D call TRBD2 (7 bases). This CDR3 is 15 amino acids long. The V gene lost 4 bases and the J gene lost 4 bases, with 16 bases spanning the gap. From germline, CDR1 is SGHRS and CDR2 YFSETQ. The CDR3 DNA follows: TGCGCCAGCAGCACCGCCCGGGGGGCGGCAGATACGCAGTATTTT. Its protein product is CASSTARGAADTQYF.

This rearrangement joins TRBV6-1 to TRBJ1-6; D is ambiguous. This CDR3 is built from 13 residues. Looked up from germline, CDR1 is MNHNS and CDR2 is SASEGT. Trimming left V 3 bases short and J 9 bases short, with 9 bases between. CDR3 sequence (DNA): TGTGCCAGCAGTGACGGGAGGGTTTCACCCCTCCACTTT. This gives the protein CASSDGRVSPLHF.

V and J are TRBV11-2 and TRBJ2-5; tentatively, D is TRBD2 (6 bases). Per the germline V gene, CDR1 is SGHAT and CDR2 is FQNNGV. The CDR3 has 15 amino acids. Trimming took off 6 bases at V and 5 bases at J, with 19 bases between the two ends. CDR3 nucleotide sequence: TGTGCCAGCAGATTCCCCGGGGGAAGGGAGGAGACCCAGTACTTC. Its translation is CASRFPGGREETQYF. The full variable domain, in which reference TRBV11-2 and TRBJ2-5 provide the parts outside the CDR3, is EAGVAQSPRYKIIEKRQSVAFWCNPISGHATLYWYQQILGQGPKLLIQFQNNGVVDDSQLPKDRFSAERLKGVDSTLKIQPAKLEDSAVYLCASRFPGGREETQYFGPGTRLLVL.

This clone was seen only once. This CDR3 reads CASSEEWGAQTEAFF. CDR3 nucleotide sequence: TGTGCCAGCAGTGAAGAATGGGGGGCGCAGACTGAAGCTTTCTTT. The chain combines TRBV2 with TRBJ1-1, with D tentatively TRBD1 (6 bases). Trimming stripped 1 base from V and 5 bases from J, with 14 bases between. Germline V gene sequence: CDR1 SNHLY, CDR2 FYNNEI. CDR3 size: 15 residues.

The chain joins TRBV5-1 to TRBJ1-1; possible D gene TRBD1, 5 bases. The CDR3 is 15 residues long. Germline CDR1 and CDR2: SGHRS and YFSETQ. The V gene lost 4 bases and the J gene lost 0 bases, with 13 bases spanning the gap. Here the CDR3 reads CASSPGGDLNTEAFF. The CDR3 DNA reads TGCGCCAGCAGCCCCGGGGGGGACCTGAACACTGAAGCTTTCTTT.

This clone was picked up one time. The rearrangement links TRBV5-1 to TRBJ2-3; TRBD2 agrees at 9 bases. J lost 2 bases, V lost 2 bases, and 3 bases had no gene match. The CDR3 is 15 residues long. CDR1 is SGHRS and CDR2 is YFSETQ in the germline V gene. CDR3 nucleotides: TGCGCCAGCAGCTTCGGGACTAGCTACACAGATACGCAGTATTTT. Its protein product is CASSFGTSYTDTQYF.

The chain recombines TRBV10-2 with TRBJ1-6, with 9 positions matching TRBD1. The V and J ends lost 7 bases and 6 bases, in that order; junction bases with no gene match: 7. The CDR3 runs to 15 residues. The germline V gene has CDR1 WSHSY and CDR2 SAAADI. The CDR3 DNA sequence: TGCGCCAGCATCCAGGGACAGGGAGGTAATTCACCCCTCCACTTT. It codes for CASIQGQGGNSPLHF.

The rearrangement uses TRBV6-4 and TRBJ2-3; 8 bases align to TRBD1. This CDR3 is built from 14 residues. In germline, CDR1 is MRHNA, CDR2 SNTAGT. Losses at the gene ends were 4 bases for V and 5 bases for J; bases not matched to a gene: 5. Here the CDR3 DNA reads TGTGCCAGCAGTGGTCAGGGGGCCGAAGATACGCAGTATTTT. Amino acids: CASSGQGAEDTQYF.

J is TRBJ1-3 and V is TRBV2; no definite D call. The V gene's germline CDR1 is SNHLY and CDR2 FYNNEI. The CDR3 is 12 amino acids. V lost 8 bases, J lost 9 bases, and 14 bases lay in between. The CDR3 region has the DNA TGTGCCAGCTCAGTCGGGGTAGGCACCATATATTTT. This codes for CASSVGVGTIYF.